What follows are 27 T cell receptor beta chains derived from one specimen sequenced in a study of beta chain features in type 1 diabetes. The isolated RNA, all of it, was reverse transcribed, so expressed TCRB transcripts were what got sequenced. Generated by immunoSEQ multiplex PCR, the TCRdb table keeps only in-frame clones and is missing some. The sample records hundreds of thousands of clones, around an eighth being singletons. Study-wide findings and caveats: TCRB CDR3s were moderately but significantly shorter in Type 1 diabetes patients in all four CD4+ subsets.

The antigens of these receptors remain unknown. The sequencing sample was made of naive CD4+ T cells from blood. The source is a man younger than 35 with type 1 diabetes.

The V call is TRBV6-6, the J call TRBJ2-7, with no clear D. Germline loops: CDR1 MNHNY, CDR2 SVGAGI (reference sequence). V was pared by 2 bases and J by 7 bases, with 9 bases between. The CDR3 is 12 amino acids. The CDR3: CASSYGSMEQYF. The DNA of the CDR3 is TGTGCCAGCAGTTACGGTAGTATGGAGCAGTACTTC.

The rearrangement uses TRBV5-1 and TRBJ2-2; 9 positions agree with TRBD1. J gave up 1 base and V 5 bases, and 6 bases lay outside the gene matches. CDR1 is SGHRS and CDR2 is YFSETQ in the germline V gene. This CDR3 contains 16 residues. This CDR3 is CASSSQGAVNTGELFF. DNA for the CDR3: TGCGCCAGCAGTTCACAGGGGGCGGTGAACACCGGGGAGCTGTTTTTT.

In its sample, this clone was seen a few times. CDR3 bases: TGCGCCAGCAGGCACACAGGGCGAGGCGGGGAGCTGTTTTTT. Translating it yields CASRHTGRGGELFF. This sequence joins TRBV4-1 and TRBJ2-2, with D perhaps TRBD1 (6 bases). The CDR3 is made up of 14 amino acids. CDR1 MGHRA and CDR2 YSYEKL come from the germline V gene. Trimming removed 6 bases from V and 7 bases from J, with 15 bases in between.

This rearrangement joins TRBV9 to TRBJ1-1, with 11 bases identical to TRBD1. CDR3 length: 14 amino acids. CDR1 SGDLS and CDR2 YYNGEE come from the germline V gene. V was pared by 6 bases and J by 2 bases, with 3 bases of the junction left unmatched. The CDR3 sequence is CASTGTGGNTEAFF. The CDR3 region has the DNA TGTGCCAGCACGGGGACAGGGGGTAACACTGAAGCTTTCTTT. The full variable domain, its missing parts supplied by reference TRBV9 and TRBJ1-1, is DSGVTQTPKHLITATGQRVTLRCSPRSGDLSVYWYQQSLDQGLQFLIQYYNGEERAKGNILERFSAQQFPDLHSELNLSSLELGDSALYFCASTGTGGNTEAFFGQGTRLTVV.

This clone was seen a few times. This chain links TRBV2 with TRBJ2-3, with D unclear. The CDR3 totals 12 residues. Germline V lookup: CDR1 SNHLY, CDR2 FYNNEI. V gave up 5 bases and J gave up 2 bases, with 5 bases separating them. CDR3 sequence reads: CASSPNTDTQYF. The CDR3 coding sequence is TGTGCCAGCAGTCCAAACACAGATACGCAGTATTTT.

This clone was found a few times. At the DNA level, this CDR3 is encoded by other sequences in the same sample as well. The rearrangement links TRBV29-1 to TRBJ1-2; unclear D gene. Trimming removed 3 bases at V and 7 bases at J, with 6 bases between. Germline-derived CDR1 and CDR2 are SQVTM and ANQGSEA. The CDR3 contains 10 residues. CDR3 amino acids: CSVDAGGYTF. CDR3 bases: TGCAGCGTTGACGCGGGTGGCTACACCTTC.

This clone showed up just a few times. The V and J genes are TRBV7-9 and TRBJ1-2; the match to TRBD1 covers 7 bases. Germline-derived CDR1 and CDR2 are SEHNR and FQNEAQ (reference sequence). The V segment lost 7 bases and the J segment 5 bases; nucleotides outside the gene matches: 13. The CDR3 consists of 15 residues. The CDR3 coding sequence is TGTGCCAGCACCCGATTCGGGACAGATCTTTATGGCTACACCTTC. This translates into CASTRFGTDLYGYTF.

The chain joins TRBV14 to TRBJ1-2; TRBD1 might be the D (5 bases). Trimming took off 0 bases at V and 8 bases at J, with 13 bases between the two ends. CDR1 is SGHDN and CDR2 is FVKESK in the germline V gene. The length of the CDR3 is 14 residues. The CDR3 region is CASSQDLYRNGYTF. CDR3 in DNA: TGTGCCAGCAGCCAAGATCTTTACAGGAACGGCTACACCTTC.

The V and J genes are TRBV6-6 and TRBJ1-5, with TRBD1 matching 10 bases. The CDR3 is 15 residues long. The ends lost 2 bases at V and 6 bases at J; junction bases unmatched: 4. Germline V gene data show CDR1 as MNHNY and CDR2 as SVGAGI (reference sequence). The CDR3 region is CASSYPGQGLQPQHF. The CDR3 nucleotides read TGTGCCAGCAGTTACCCGGGACAGGGGCTTCAGCCCCAGCATTTT.

This clone has a handful of counts. V is TRBV29-1 and J is TRBJ1-1, with 7 bases matching TRBD1. The germline V gene encodes CDR1 SQVTM and CDR2 ANQGSEA. CDR3 length equals 15 residues. The chain's CDR3 is CSLSEGRTGNTEAFF. The CDR3 DNA reads TGCAGTTTAAGCGAGGGCAGGACAGGGAACACTGAAGCTTTCTTT.

This chain connects TRBV9 to TRBJ2-7, with 8 bases that match TRBD2. The CDR3 totals 13 residues. The germline gives CDR1 SGDLS, CDR2 YYNGEE. V trimming: 2 bases; J trimming: 5 bases; junction bases outside the gene matches: 3. The CDR3 loop is CASSVAGGDEQYF. The CDR3 region has the DNA TGTGCCAGCAGCGTGGCGGGAGGAGACGAGCAGTACTTC.

A few counts support this clone. The CDR3 DNA is TGTGCCAGCTCAGAGGCGCCGGGGGAGACCCAGTACTTC. It specifies CASSEAPGETQYF. The chain employs TRBV18 and TRBJ2-5, with D possibly TRBD2 on 5 matching bases. Trimming pared 5 bases from V and 5 bases from J, leaving 12 bases between. This CDR3 is built from 13 residues. Germline CDR1 reads KGHSH; CDR2 reads LQKENI.

This rearrangement joins TRBV18 to TRBJ1-1; D ambiguous. V gave up 3 bases and J gave up 3 bases, with 14 bases separating them. Germline V gene lookup returns CDR1 KGHSH and CDR2 LQKENI. The length of the CDR3 is 15 residues. CDR3 nucleotides: TGTGCCAGCTCACCGTTTGGGGAGGTGGACACTGAAGCTTTCTTT. It codes for CASSPFGEVDTEAFF.

The chain has TRBV7-9 and TRBJ1-1; TRBD1 might be the D (5 bases). CDR1 and CDR2 (germline): SEHNR, FQNEAQ (reference sequence). The CDR3 sequence is 15 residues long. V lost 5 bases to trimming and J lost 6 bases, with 19 bases between them. The CDR3 bases are TGTGCCAGCAGCATCCTTTCCCGGGACGGAGCTGAAGCTTTCTTT. Amino acid sequence: CASSILSRDGAEAFF.

The CDR3 bases are TGTGCCAGCTCAGCCAGCGGGAGTGGCTCCTACGAGCAGTACTTC. Amino acids: CASSASGSGSYEQYF. This chain links TRBV18 with TRBJ2-7; 8 nucleotides align to TRBD2. V shed 5 bases, J shed 0 bases, and the junction held 6 bases outside the gene matches. This CDR3 is built from 15 residues. CDR1 is KGHSH, CDR2 LQKENI, per germline.

This chain uses TRBV6-5 with TRBJ1-4; the D gene is possibly TRBD1 (5 bases). The CDR3 extends over 14 amino acids. CDR1 MNHEY and CDR2 SVGAGI come from the germline V gene. V was pared by 3 bases and J by 7 bases, with 12 bases between. The CDR3 DNA follows: TGTGCCAGCAGTTATACCAGGGAAGGTGAAAAACTGTTTTTT. It specifies CASSYTREGEKLFF.

V gene TRBV30 combines with J gene TRBJ1-2; D unresolved. Germline V gene lookup returns CDR1 GTSNPN and CDR2 SVGIG (reference sequence). The CDR3 covers 13 residues. V lost 1 base, J lost 8 bases, and 14 bases lay in between. CDR3 residues: CAWSEQSFQGYTF. The DNA for the CDR3 is TGTGCCTGGAGTGAACAGTCCTTTCAAGGCTACACCTTC.

This chain uses TRBV28 with TRBJ2-7; either TRBD1 or TRBD2 may supply D (5 bases each). Looked up from germline, CDR1 is MDHEN and CDR2 is SYDVKM. The CDR3 length is 18 residues. V lost 5 bases and J lost 2, with 25 bases in between. In nucleotides, the CDR3 is TGTGCCAGCAGTACTTTTTCACCACGGGGCGGCAGGGCCTACGAGCAGTACTTC. Amino acid sequence: CASSTFSPRGGRAYEQYF.

This clone was recorded a few times. This chain uses TRBV19 with TRBJ1-5; D is unclear. V was clipped by 3 bases and J by 8 bases, with 11 bases between them. In germline, CDR1 is LNHDA, CDR2 SQIVND (reference sequence). CDR3 length: 13 residues. The CDR3 here is CASSMSWAEPQHF. CDR3 DNA: TGTGCCAGTAGTATGAGCTGGGCAGAGCCCCAGCATTTT.

This chain uses TRBV10-3 with TRBJ1-2; D unclear. In germline, CDR1 is ENHRY, CDR2 SYGVKD. Trimming removed 0 bases from V and 5 bases from J, with 4 bases in between. The CDR3 is made up of 12 amino acids. The CDR3 loop reads CAISESYYGYTF. The DNA for the CDR3 is TGTGCCATCAGTGAGTCTTATTATGGCTACACCTTC.

This clone was detected a few times. The J gene is TRBJ2-4, the V gene TRBV19; 11 positions agree with TRBD1. J lost 8 bases, V lost 2 bases, and 8 bases had no gene match. This CDR3 comprises 16 residues. Germline V gene sequence: CDR1 LNHDA, CDR2 SQIVND (reference sequence). The CDR3 bases are TGTGCCAGTAGTATATTTTCGGGACAGGGGGAGGACATTCAGTACTTC. Translation: CASSIFSGQGEDIQYF.

The CDR3 nucleotides read TGTGCCAGCAGCCCAAGACAGGGGCCCGGGGAGCTGTTTTTT. Protein: CASSPRQGPGELFF. The chain uses TRBV7-2 and TRBJ2-2, with 8 bases identical to TRBD1. From germline, CDR1 is SGHTA and CDR2 FQGNSA. CDR3 length equals 14 residues. V lost 5 bases to trimming and J lost 6 bases; unmatched junction nucleotides: 5.

V gene TRBV30 combines with J gene TRBJ1-5; D is possibly TRBD1 (5 bases). Germline lookup yields CDR1 GTSNPN and CDR2 SVGIG (reference sequence). Between the trimmed V and J ends, which lost 1 base and 5 bases, there was a span of 12 bases. This CDR3 region has 14 residues. CDR3 nucleotides: TGTGCCTGGAGTGGCCTGGGGGGTGATCAGCCCCAGCATTTT. It translates to CAWSGLGGDQPQHF.

The chain has TRBV7-2 and TRBJ1-2; no clear D gene. Trimming left V 4 bases short and J 6 bases short, with 12 bases between. CDR1 is SGHTA, CDR2 FQGNSA, per germline. The CDR3 covers 13 residues. CDR3 region: CASSSALRDGYTF. DNA of the CDR3: TGTGCCAGCAGCTCCGCCCTGAGAGATGGCTACACCTTC.

The rearrangement uses TRBV5-1 and TRBJ1-1; the D gene is possibly TRBD1 (5 bases). From germline, CDR1 is SGHRS and CDR2 YFSETQ. V was pared by 5 bases and J by 11 bases, with 22 bases between. This CDR3 is 14 amino acids long. The CDR3 DNA reads as TGCGCCAGCAGACACGCCGGGACCGCTAAAGACGCTTTCTTT. This gives the protein CASRHAGTAKDAFF. Using reference TRBV5-1 and TRBJ1-1 for the parts outside the CDR3, the full variable domain is KAGVTQTPRYLIKTRGQQVTLSCSPISGHRSVSWYQQTPGQGLQFLFEYFSETQRNKGNFPGRFSGRQFSNSRSEMNVSTLELGDSALYLCASRHAGTAKDAFFGQGTRLTVV.

A few counts support this clone. The chain joins TRBV30 to TRBJ1-4; 9 bases agree with TRBD1. Germline V gene lookup returns CDR1 GTSNPN and CDR2 SVGIG (reference sequence). J gave up 4 bases and V 2 bases, and 2 bases lay outside the gene matches. The CDR3 is made up of 14 amino acids. CDR3 sequence (DNA): TGTGCCTGGAGTCGGACAGGGGTTAATGAAAAACTGTTTTTT. Encoded protein: CAWSRTGVNEKLFF.

The genes are TRBV4-2 and TRBJ1-2; D not certain. The germline V gene encodes CDR1 LGHNA and CDR2 YNFKEQ. CDR3 length: 16 residues. The V end was cut by 0 bases, the J end by 4 bases, with 15 bases between. CDR3 in amino acids: CASSQDRFLGGYGYTF. CDR3 coding DNA: TGTGCCAGCAGCCAAGATCGCTTCTTGGGTGGCTATGGCTACACCTTC.